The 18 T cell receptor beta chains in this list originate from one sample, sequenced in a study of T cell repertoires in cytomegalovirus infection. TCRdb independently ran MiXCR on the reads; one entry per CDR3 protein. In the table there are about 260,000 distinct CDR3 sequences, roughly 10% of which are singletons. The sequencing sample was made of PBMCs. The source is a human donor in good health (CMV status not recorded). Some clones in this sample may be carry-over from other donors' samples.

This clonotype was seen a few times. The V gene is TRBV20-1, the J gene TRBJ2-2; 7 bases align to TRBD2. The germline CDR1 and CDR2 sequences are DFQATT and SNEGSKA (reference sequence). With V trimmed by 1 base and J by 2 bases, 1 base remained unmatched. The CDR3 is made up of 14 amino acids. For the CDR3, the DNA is TGCAGTGCTAGAGCTAGCGGAAACACCGGGGAGCTGTTTTTT. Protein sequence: CSARASGNTGELFF.

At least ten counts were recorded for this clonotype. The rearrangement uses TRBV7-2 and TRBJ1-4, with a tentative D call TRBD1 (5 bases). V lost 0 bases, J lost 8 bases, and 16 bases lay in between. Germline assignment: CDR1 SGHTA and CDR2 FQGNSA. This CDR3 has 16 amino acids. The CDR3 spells CASSLATGLVVEKLFF. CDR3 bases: TGTGCCAGCAGCTTAGCTACGGGACTAGTGGTCGAAAAACTGTTTTTT.

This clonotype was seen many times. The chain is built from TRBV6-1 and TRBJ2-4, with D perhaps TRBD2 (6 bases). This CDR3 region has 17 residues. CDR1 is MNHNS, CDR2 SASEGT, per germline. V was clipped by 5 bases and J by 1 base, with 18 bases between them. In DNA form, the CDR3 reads TGTGCCAGCAGTTCCCCTGGCGGGGCAGGGGCCAAAAACATTCAGTACTTC. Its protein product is CASSSPGGAGAKNIQYF.

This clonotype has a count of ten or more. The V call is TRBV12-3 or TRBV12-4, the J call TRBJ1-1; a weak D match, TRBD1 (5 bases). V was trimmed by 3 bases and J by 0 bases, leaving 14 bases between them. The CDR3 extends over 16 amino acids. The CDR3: CASSLGQGIMNTEAFF. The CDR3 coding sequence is TGTGCCAGCAGTTTGGGGCAGGGCATCATGAACACTGAAGCTTTCTTT.

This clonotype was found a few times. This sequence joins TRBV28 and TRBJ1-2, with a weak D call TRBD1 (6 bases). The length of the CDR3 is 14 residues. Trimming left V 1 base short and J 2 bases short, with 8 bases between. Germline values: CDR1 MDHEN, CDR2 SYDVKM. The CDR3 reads CASSLFTGNYGYTF. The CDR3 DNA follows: TGTGCCAGCAGTTTATTTACAGGGAACTATGGCTACACCTTC.

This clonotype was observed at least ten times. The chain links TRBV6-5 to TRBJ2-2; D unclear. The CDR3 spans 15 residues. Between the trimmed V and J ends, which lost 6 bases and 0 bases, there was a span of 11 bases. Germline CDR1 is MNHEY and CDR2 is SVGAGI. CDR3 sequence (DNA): TGTGCCAGCAGCTCTGGCCGACCGAACACCGGGGAGCTGTTTTTT. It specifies CASSSGRPNTGELFF.

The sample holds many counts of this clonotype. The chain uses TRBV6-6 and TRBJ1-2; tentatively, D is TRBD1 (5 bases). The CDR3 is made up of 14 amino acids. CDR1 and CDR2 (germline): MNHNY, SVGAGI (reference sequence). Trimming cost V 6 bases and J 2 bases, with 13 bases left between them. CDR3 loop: CASSSIDRNYGYTF. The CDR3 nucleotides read TGTGCCAGCAGCTCCATAGACAGAAACTATGGCTACACCTTC.

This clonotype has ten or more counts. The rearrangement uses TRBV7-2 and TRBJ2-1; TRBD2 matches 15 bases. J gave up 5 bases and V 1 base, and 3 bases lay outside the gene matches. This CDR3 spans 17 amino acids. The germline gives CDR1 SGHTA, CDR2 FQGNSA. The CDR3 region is CASSLGGLAGGNNEQFF. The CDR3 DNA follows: TGTGCCAGCAGCTTAGGGGGACTAGCGGGGGGAAACAATGAGCAGTTCTTC.

CDR3 region: CSARVGGPSLPYNEQFF. Written as DNA, the CDR3 is TGCAGTGCTAGAGTAGGGGGACCAAGTCTCCCCTACAATGAGCAGTTCTTC. This rearrangement joins TRBV20-1 to TRBJ2-1, with a possible D match to TRBD1 (6 bases). CDR1 is DFQATT, CDR2 SNEGSKA, per germline (reference sequence). Trimming stripped 1 base from V and 2 bases from J, with 18 bases between. The CDR3 spans 17 residues.

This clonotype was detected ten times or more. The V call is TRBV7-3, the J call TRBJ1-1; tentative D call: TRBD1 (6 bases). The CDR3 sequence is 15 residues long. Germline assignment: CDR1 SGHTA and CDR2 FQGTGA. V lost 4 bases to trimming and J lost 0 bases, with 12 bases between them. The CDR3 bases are TGTGCCAGCAGCTCCTTGACAGGAGTGAACACTGAAGCTTTCTTT. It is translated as CASSSLTGVNTEAFF.

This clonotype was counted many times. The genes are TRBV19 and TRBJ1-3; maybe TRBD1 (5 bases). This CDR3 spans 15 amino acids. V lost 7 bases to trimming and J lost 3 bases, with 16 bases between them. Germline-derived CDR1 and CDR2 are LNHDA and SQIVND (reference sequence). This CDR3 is CASTNTGANGNTIYF. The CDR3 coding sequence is TGTGCCAGTACCAACACCGGGGCAAATGGAAACACCATATATTTT.

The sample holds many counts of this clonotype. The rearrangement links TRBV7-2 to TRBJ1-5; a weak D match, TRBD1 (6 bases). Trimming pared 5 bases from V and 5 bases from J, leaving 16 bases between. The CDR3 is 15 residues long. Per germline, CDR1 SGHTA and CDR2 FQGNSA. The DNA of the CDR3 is TGTGCCAGCAGCCCCGTGGCGGGGGGCTATCAGCCCCAGCATTTT. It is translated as CASSPVAGGYQPQHF.

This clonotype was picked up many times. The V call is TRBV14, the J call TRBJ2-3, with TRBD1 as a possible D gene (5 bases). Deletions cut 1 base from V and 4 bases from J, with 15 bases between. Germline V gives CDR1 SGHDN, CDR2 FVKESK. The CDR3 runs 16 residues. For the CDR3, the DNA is TGTGCCAGCAGCCAAGGGGGCAGGGCGAGCGCAGATACGCAGTATTTT. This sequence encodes CASSQGGRASADTQYF.

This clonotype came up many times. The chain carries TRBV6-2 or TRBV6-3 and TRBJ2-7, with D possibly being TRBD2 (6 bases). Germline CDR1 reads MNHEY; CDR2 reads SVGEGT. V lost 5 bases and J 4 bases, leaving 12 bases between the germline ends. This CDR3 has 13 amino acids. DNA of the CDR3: TGTGCCAGCAGTCACCGGGGGTGGTACGAGCAGTACTTC. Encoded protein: CASSHRGWYEQYF.

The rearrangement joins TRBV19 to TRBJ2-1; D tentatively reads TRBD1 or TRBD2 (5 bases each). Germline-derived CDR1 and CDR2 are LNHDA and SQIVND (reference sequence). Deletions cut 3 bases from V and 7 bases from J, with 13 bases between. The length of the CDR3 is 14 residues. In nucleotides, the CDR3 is TGTGCCAGTAGTATCTTCGGGACCGGTAATGAGCAGTTCTTC. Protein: CASSIFGTGNEQFF.

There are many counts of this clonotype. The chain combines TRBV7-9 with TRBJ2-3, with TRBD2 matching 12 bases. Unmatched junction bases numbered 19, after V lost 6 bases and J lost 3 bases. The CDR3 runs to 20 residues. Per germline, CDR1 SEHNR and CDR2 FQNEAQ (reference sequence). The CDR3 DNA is TGTGCCAGCAGTCCAAGCCTGAAGCCGGGACTAGCGGGTCCTACAGATACGCAGTATTTT. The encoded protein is CASSPSLKPGLAGPTDTQYF.

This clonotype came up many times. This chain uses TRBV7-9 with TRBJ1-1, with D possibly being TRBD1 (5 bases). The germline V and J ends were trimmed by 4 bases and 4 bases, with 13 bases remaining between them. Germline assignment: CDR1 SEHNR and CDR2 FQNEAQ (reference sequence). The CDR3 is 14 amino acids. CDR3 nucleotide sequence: TGTGCCAGCAGCTCCTCAGGGTGGAGCACTGAAGCTTTCTTT. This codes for CASSSSGWSTEAFF.

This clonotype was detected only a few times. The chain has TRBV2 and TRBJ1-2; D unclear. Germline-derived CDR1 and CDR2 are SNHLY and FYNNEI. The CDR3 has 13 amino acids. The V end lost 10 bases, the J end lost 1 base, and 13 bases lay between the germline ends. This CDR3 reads CANTEFVNYGYTF. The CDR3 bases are TGTGCCAACACGGAGTTTGTTAACTATGGCTACACCTTC. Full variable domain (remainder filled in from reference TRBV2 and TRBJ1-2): EPEVTQTPSHQVTQMGQEVILRCVPISNHLYFYWYRQILGQKVEFLVSFYNNEISEKSEIFDDQFSVERPDGSNFTLKIRSTKLEDSAMYFCANTEFVNYGYTFGSGTRLTVV.